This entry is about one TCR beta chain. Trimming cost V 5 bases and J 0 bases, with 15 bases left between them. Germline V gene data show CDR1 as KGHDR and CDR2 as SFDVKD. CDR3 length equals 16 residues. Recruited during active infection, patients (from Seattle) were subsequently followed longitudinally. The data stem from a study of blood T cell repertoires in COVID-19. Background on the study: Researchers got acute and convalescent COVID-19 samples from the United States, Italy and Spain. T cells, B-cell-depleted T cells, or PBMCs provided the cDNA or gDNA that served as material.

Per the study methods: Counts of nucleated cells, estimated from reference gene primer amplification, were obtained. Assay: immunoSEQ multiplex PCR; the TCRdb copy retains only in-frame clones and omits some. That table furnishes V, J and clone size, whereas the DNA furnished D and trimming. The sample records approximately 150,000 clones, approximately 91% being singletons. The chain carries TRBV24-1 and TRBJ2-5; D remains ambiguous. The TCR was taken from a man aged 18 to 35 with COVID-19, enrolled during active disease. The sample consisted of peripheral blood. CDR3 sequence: CATSASAAQYQETQYF. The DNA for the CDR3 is TGTGCCACCAGTGCCTCTGCGGCCCAGTACCAAGAGACCCAGTACTTC.